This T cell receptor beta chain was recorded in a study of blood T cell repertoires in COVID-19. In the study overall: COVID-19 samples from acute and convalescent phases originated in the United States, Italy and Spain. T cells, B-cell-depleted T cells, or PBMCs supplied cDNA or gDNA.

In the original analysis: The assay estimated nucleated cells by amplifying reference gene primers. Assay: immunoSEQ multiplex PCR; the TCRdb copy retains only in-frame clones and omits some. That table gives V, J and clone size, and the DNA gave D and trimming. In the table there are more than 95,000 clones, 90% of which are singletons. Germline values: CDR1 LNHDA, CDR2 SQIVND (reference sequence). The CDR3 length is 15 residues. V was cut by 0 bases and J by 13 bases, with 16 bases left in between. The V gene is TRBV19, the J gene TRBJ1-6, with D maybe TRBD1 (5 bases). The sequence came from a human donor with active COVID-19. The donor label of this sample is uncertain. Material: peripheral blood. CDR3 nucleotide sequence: TGTGCCAGTAGTATAGATGGGGCCCTACAAAGCCCCCTCCACTTT. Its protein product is CASSIDGALQSPLHF. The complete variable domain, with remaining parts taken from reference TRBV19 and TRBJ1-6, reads DGGITQSPKYLFRKEGQNVTLSCEQNLNHDAMYWYRQDPGQGLRLIYYSQIVNDFQKGDIAEGYSVSREKKESFPLTVTSAQKNPTAFYLCASSIDGALQSPLHFGNGTRLTVT.